These T cell receptor beta chains were read from a single sample in a study of vaccination effects on CD4 cells after COVID-19. These receptors are not linked to any known antigen. Here immunoSEQ multiplex PCR was the method, and the copy in TCRdb shows in-frame clones only, minus some. The sample includes around 45,000 clones, 60% to 85% of them seen just once. Specimen: CD4+ T cells from PBMCs cultured without peptide, collected before COVID-19 vaccination. The receptors stem from a human donor who had a prior SARS-CoV-2 infection. Both conserved end residues are trimmed from each CDR3.

v_call	j_call	cdr3_aa
TRBV5-1	TRBJ2-3	ASSFLAGGGIIPDTQY
TRBV28	TRBJ2-1	ASSFQGVNEQF
TRBV20-1	TRBJ2-5	SASGLPAGQETQY
TRBV5-1	TRBJ2-1	ASSILPVSGGREQF
TRBV4-2	TRBJ1-1	ASSHVQGNTEAF
TRBV27	TRBJ2-5	ASSSLGQTQY
TRBV30	TRBJ1-2	AWSGTGTYGYT
TRBV24-1	TRBJ2-2	ATRDTAATGELF
TRBV6-5	TRBJ2-1	ASSSPQREGQF
TRBV4-1	TRBJ2-5	ASSQVGLGETQY
TRBV6-5	TRBJ1-2	ASSMTGNNYGYT
TRBV30	TRBJ2-7	AWSVVAGGDEQY
TRBV24-1	TRBJ2-3	ATSDPGTETSTDTQY
TRBV18	TRBJ2-3	ASSRRQGADTQY
TRBV7-2	TRBJ2-5	ASSLDRGETQY
TRBV19	TRBJ2-1	ASSMGSQIGNEQF
TRBV7-6	TRBJ1-4	ASSLVSGLGEKLF
TRBV3-1/TRBV3-2	TRBJ1-2	ASSLRENYGYT
TRBV9	TRBJ1-2	ASSPSGGPNYGYT